Listed below are T cell receptor beta chains from one sample, sequenced in a study of blood T cell repertoires in COVID-19. Profiled with immunoSEQ multiplex PCR; TCRdb holds only in-frame clones, not every one. The profile shows hundreds of thousands of clones, 85% of them singletons. The specimen sequenced was peripheral blood. These receptors were collected from a man aged 45-60 years with active or convalescent COVID-19. Both conserved end residues are part of each CDR3.

v_gene	j_gene	CDR3aa
TRBV3-1/TRBV3-2	TRBJ1-4	CASSQDDGIRTELFF
TRBV30	TRBJ1-4	CAWSRVAEKLFF
TRBV7-9	TRBJ1-1	CASSSSGGGAFF
TRBV7-9	TRBJ2-1	CASSPLGTSGLYNEQFF
TRBV29-1	TRBJ1-5	CSVADRQDQPQHF
TRBV27	TRBJ2-2	CASSFKGGTGELFF
TRBV5-1	TRBJ2-2	CASSLGTSGELFF
TRBV5-4	TRBJ2-6	CASSAGGAGRVSGANVLTF
TRBV5-1	TRBJ2-2	CASSLGDRASLLFF
TRBV6-4	TRBJ1-1	CASRSRARNTEAFF
TRBV28	TRBJ2-1	CASMTSGSYNEQFF
TRBV10-1	TRBJ2-7	CASSEGWEQYF
TRBV24-1	TRBJ2-3	CATLGPLTDTQYF
TRBV27	TRBJ1-6	CASSGTENSPLHF
TRBV12-3/TRBV12-4	TRBJ1-5	CASSQTYQPQHF
TRBV14	TRBJ2-7	CASSPPGQYQQYF
TRBV18	TRBJ1-2	CASSPGQGTNYGYTF
TRBV29-1	TRBJ2-7	CSVEDRATRGEQYF
TRBV6-4	TRBJ2-5	CASSEVYGTGQETQYF
TRBV6-5	TRBJ2-1	CASSRTTGSYNEQFF
TRBV7-2	TRBJ1-1	CASTPNGQGNTEAFF
TRBV5-6	TRBJ2-5	CASSPIWAETQYF
TRBV4-2	TRBJ1-3	CASSQDGTGGNTIYF
TRBV10-2	TRBJ2-7	CASSDWVAGDKFYYEQYF
TRBV2	TRBJ1-3	CASRRGQSGNTIYF
TRBV9	TRBJ1-5	CASSADRGNQPQHF
TRBV9	TRBJ2-7	CASTRDFFSYEQYF
TRBV11-3	TRBJ2-1	CASSLGSSYNEQFF
TRBV2	TRBJ1-2	CATSSGYYGYTF
TRBV21-1	TRBJ2-1	CASSKPAVKTGSDYNEQFF
TRBV30	TRBJ2-1	CAWSARYNEQFF
TRBV5-1	TRBJ2-5	CASKSAGVSQETQYF
TRBV7-6	TRBJ2-5	CASSLAVGLAVETQYF
TRBV30	TRBJ1-2	CAWRETGVLYGYTF
TRBV11-1	TRBJ2-5	CASSFRGGAGQETQYF
TRBV12-3/TRBV12-4	TRBJ2-7	CASRGGPLDEQYF
TRBV28	TRBJ2-7	CASIGLAGVTGYYEQYF
TRBV7-6	TRBJ2-7	CASSLGRGPLYEQYF
TRBV2	TRBJ2-5	CASTGLAGGETQYF
TRBV28	TRBJ1-1	CASSLAGAIAFF
TRBV12-5	TRBJ2-3	CASGQQGGTDTQYF